This is a list of T cell receptor beta chains from one sample in a study of blood T cell repertoires in COVID-19. TCRdb's copy holds only in-frame clones and misses some; the assay was immunoSEQ multiplex PCR. Counted here are over 350,000 clones, more than 85% occurring once; the ten biggest clones make up 0.7% to 0.95%. Sequencing was carried out using PBMCs or T cells enriched from blood (not recorded which). The source is a woman in her thirties or forties who had been exposed to COVID-19. Each CDR3 is given with its conserved first and last residue. Fields, in order: clone size, D gene, V gene, J gene, CDR3 protein, CDR3 DNA. A D gene is named only where the DNA matches it firmly. A row's size may be missing; if present it is once, few, many or a size class.

.	.	TRBV5-1	TRBJ1-5	CASSLAGVTSNQPQHF	TGCGCCAGCAGCTTGGCCGGGGTTACAAGCAATCAGCCCCAGCATTTT
.	.	TRBV4-1	TRBJ2-1	CASSQQPGTYSYNEQFF	TGCGCCAGCAGCCAACAACCCGGGACTTACTCCTACAATGAGCAGTTCTTC
.	.	TRBV18	TRBJ2-7	CASSLQGGYEQYF	TGTGCCAGCTCACTCCAGGGAGGCTACGAGCAGTACTTC
.	.	TRBV18	TRBJ2-3	CASSQQAGHTDTQYF	TGTGCCAGCTCTCAACAGGCCGGACACACAGATACGCAGTATTTT
.	TRBD1	TRBV25-1	TRBJ2-7	CASSDLKQGAAYEQYF	TGTGCCAGCAGTGACTTGAAACAGGGGGCCGCCTACGAGCAGTACTTC
.	.	TRBV11-2	TRBJ1-2	CASSLDLGYTF	TGTGCCAGCAGCTTAGACCTTGGCTACACCTTC
.	.	TRBV14	TRBJ1-1	CASSPSGGARSGTEAFF	TGTGCCAGCAGCCCGAGCGGGGGGGCGCGAAGTGGTACTGAAGCTTTCTTT
.	.	TRBV12-5	TRBJ2-1	CASGLFQRDEQFF	TGTGCTAGTGGTTTGTTTCAACGGGATGAGCAGTTCTTC
.	TRBD2	TRBV29-1	TRBJ2-3	CSVHVPSGLSTDTQYF	TGCAGCGTTCACGTCCCTAGCGGCCTCAGCACAGATACGCAGTATTTT
.	.	TRBV27	TRBJ1-2	CASSTTRAAGYTF	TGTGCCAGCAGCACGACCAGGGCTGCTGGCTACACCTTC
.	TRBD1	TRBV6-1	TRBJ1-5	CASSEAGGTGGYQPQHF	TGTGCCAGCAGTGAAGCGGGGGGGACAGGGGGATATCAGCCCCAGCATTTT
once	TRBD1	TRBV5-5	TRBJ2-7	CASSLEQGMVFRPYF	TGTGCCAGCAGCTTGGAACAGGGGATGGTATTTCGACCATACTTC
few	.	TRBV3-1/TRBV3-2	TRBJ1-4	CASSLRGRVEEKLFF	TGTGCCAGCAGCCTCAGAGGCAGGGTAGAGGAAAAACTGTTTTTT
.	.	TRBV30	TRBJ1-3	CAWTHRTTASLVPRNTIYF	TGTGCCTGGACCCATAGAACTACGGCAAGCTTAGTCCCAAGAAACACCATATATTTT
.	TRBD1	TRBV7-9	TRBJ1-2	CASSRGPGGTYGYTF	TGTGCCAGCAGTCGGGGCCCAGGGGGCACCTATGGCTACACCTTC
.	.	TRBV19	TRBJ1-2	CASKGGETILNYGYTF	TGTGCCAGTAAAGGAGGGGAGACCATTCTTAACTATGGCTACACCTTC
.	.	TRBV6-5	TRBJ2-7	CASSSPVNEQYF	TGTGCCAGCAGCTCCCCGGTGAACGAGCAGTACTTC
.	TRBD1	TRBV7-8	TRBJ1-2	CASSLSTGGHGYTF	TGTGCCAGCAGCTTAAGTACAGGGGGCCATGGCTACACCTTC
.	TRBD1	TRBV6-4	TRBJ2-7	CASSGRVGQGAHEQYF	TGTGCCAGCAGTGGGCGGGTCGGACAGGGGGCCCACGAGCAGTACTTC
.	.	TRBV27	TRBJ1-5	CASRYSFEGNQPQHF	TGTGCCAGCAGGTACTCATTCGAGGGCAATCAGCCCCAGCATTTT
.	TRBD1	TRBV19	TRBJ2-6	CASSKTGFSGANVLTF	TGTGCCAGTAGTAAGACAGGGTTCTCTGGGGCCAACGTCCTGACTTTC